This T cell receptor (beta chain) appears in the sequencing data of a study of identical twins. The study's findings and limits: The degree of excess twin sharing was weaker in beta out-of-frame sequences.

This CDR3 is 17 amino acids long. Germline trimming cut 2 bases from V and 2 bases from J; bases unmatched to any gene: 9. Germline V gene sequence: CDR1 SGHNT, CDR2 YYREEE (reference sequence). TCRdb reanalysed the 5' RACE reads using MiXCR and keeps one entry per CDR3 protein. The table lists 600,000 to 800,000 distinct CDR3 sequences, about 20% of them singletons. Turning to this clonotype: Its antigen is not known.

These same data were also listed under a study on T cells expressing NK-cell markers. That study reports: Obtained from sorted CD3+CD56+NKG2C+, CD3+CD56+NKG2C- and CD3+CD56-NKG2C+ T cells were the TCR beta repertoires. HCMV seropositivity characterized most of the eight sequenced donors, and seronegativity one.

The chain has TRBV5-4 and TRBJ2-7; 11 nucleotides line up with TRBD2. The TCR sequence derives from a woman aged 18-30 years in good health. Sequencing was done on a sample of PBMCs. This chain's CDR3 is CASSFAPSGGFTYEQYF. DNA for the CDR3: TGTGCCAGCAGCTTTGCACCTAGCGGGGGGTTTACCTACGAGCAGTACTTC.